This T cell receptor beta chain is drawn from a study of blood T cell repertoires in COVID-19. The overall study: T cells, B-cell-depleted T cells, or PBMCs provided the cDNA or gDNA that served as material.

CDR1 is SGHVS, CDR2 FNYEAQ, per germline. Trimming stripped 0 bases from V and 2 bases from J, with 11 bases between. CDR3 length equals 16 residues. Here immunoSEQ multiplex PCR was the method, and the copy in TCRdb shows in-frame clones only, minus some. Of about 670,000 clones listed, over 80% were seen once; the top ten hold over 0.2%. The sequence came from a woman under 30 with acute or convalescent COVID-19. The V gene is TRBV7-6, the J gene TRBJ1-3, with unresolved D. The sample comprised peripheral blood. CDR3 loop: CASSLAIATAGNTIYF. The CDR3 nucleotides read TGTGCCAGCAGCTTAGCGATAGCGACGGCTGGAAACACCATATATTTT.